The sequence of this T cell receptor (beta chain) was determined in a study of regulatory T cells in long-lasting Graves disease. General study results and limits: The study found TRBV28, TRBJ1-2 and TRBJ2-5 favored in persistent disease.

About this clonotype: What it binds is unknown.

Time point: persistent/refractory GD, antithyroid drugs over 5 years with positive TRAb. From RNA extracted from PBMCs, the TCR library was made. It was American Thyroid Association guidelines that determined Graves' disease diagnosis. Germline V gene lookup returns CDR1 LNHDA and CDR2 SQIVND (reference sequence). The CDR3 spans 15 residues. Unmatched junction bases numbered 10, after V lost 4 bases and J lost 5 bases. Assembly of TCR beta libraries relied on iRepertoire HTBI primers together with Arm-PCR of CDR3 regions. In the authors' workflow: Throughout the samples, researchers identified 60 to 70 TRBV and about 15 TRBJ segments. TCRdb re-called the multiplex PCR reads with MiXCR, one entry per CDR3 protein. What appears here as the V and J calls and clone size reflects TCRdb's work, not the paper's. Counted here are around 400,000 distinct CDR3 sequences, around 20% occurring once; the ten biggest clones make up roughly an eighth.

The rearrangement uses TRBV19 and TRBJ2-5, with 7 bases matching TRBD1. This clonotype was obtained from a female donor with Graves disease. Sequencing used peripheral blood mononuclear cells (PBMCs), obtained when the disease was refractory, from a patient treated with antithyroid drugs. This CDR3 is CASSTLQGSRETQYF. The DNA for the CDR3 is TGTGCCAGTAGTACCTTACAGGGGTCTAGGGAGACCCAGTACTTC.